This T cell receptor beta chain was sequenced in a study of preoperative IRX-2 immunotherapy in early breast cancer. Treatment here: preoperative locoregional IRX-2 cytokine immunotherapy. Patients received preoperative, locoregional IRX-2 cytokine immunotherapy in a phase Ib study. This table comes from immunoSEQ multiplex PCR, and its TCRdb copy is limited to in-frame clones, with some not included. The table lists around 88,000 clones, about nine tenths of them singletons. The sample here was tumor tissue, taken after IRX-2 immunotherapy. This receptor was obtained from a human donor with breast cancer.

CDR3 sequence: CAIRPDIPNTEAFF. CDR3 nucleotides: TGTGCCATCAGACCAGACATCCCGAACACTGAAGCTTTCTTT. This chain links TRBV6-8 with TRBJ1-1; D is undetermined. Per the germline V gene, CDR1 is MNHGY and CDR2 is SAAAGT. With 10 bases removed from V and 1 base from J, the gap between germline ends came to 16 bases. This CDR3 has 14 amino acids.